This T cell receptor beta chain was obtained from a study of CD8+ T cells in alopecia areata. This clone was seen once. This CDR3 is built from 15 residues. Germline values: CDR1 SQVTM, CDR2 ANQGSEA. Trimming stripped 1 base from V and 3 bases from J, with 16 bases between. Investigators isolated RNA and reverse transcribed it into cDNA to act as the sequencing template. The method was immunoSEQ multiplex PCR; TCRdb's version includes in-frame clones alone and lacks a portion of them. Seen here are 140,000 to 150,000 clones, 85% to 90% observed once, and the top ten hold over 12%. The TCR sequence derives from a human donor with alopecia areata. Sequenced material: CD8+ T cells sorted from blood, taken at week 0. The gene calls are TRBV29-1 and TRBJ2-7, with D possibly TRBD2 on 6 matching bases. The CDR3 nucleotides are TGCAGCGTTGAAGGTCGCGGGAAGGGAGACTACGAGCAGTACTTC. It specifies CSVEGRGKGDYEQYF.